Below are 16 T cell receptor beta chains sequenced from a single sample in a study of immune evolution from preneoplasia to lung adenocarcinoma. Some clones are missing from TCRdb's copy, which holds only in-frame ones; the method was immunoSEQ multiplex PCR. The repertoire has roughly 4,400 clones, 86% of them found once; the top ten carry about 7.8%. Sequencing was carried out using FFPE lung adenocarcinoma in situ tissue. The receptor set was obtained from a person aged 65-85 years with lung adenocarcinoma.

The chain combines TRBV11-2 with TRBJ2-2, with D perhaps TRBD1 or TRBD2 (5 bases each). CDR1 SGHAT and CDR2 FQNNGV come from the germline V gene. The CDR3 loop spans 15 amino acids. V was pared by 5 bases and J by 3 bases, with 13 bases between. The CDR3 protein is CASSPQGRYTGELFF. The CDR3 nucleotides read TGTGCCAGCAGCCCCCAGGGACGGTACACCGGGGAGCTGTTTTTT.

The chain carries TRBV28 and TRBJ1-2; the D gene is possibly TRBD1 (5 bases). The length of the CDR3 is 14 residues. Germline V gives CDR1 MDHEN, CDR2 SYDVKM. V was cut by 4 bases and J by 3 bases, with 12 bases left in between. The CDR3 reads CASSSLGPDYGYTF. The CDR3 coding sequence is TGTGCCAGCAGTTCGCTGGGACCTGACTATGGCTACACCTTC.

The CDR3 here is CASSSYERAKNIQYF. The CDR3 DNA reads as TGTGCCAGCAGCTCCTACGAGCGAGCCAAAAACATTCAGTACTTC. The gene calls are TRBV7-9 and TRBJ2-4; the D is unclear. Germline CDR1 SEHNR, CDR2 FQNEAQ (reference sequence). The CDR3 totals 15 residues. Trimming left V 4 bases short and J 0 bases short, with 10 bases between.

The V call is TRBV6-5, the J call TRBJ2-1; no reliable D call. Looked up from germline, CDR1 is MNHEY and CDR2 is SVGAGI. The V end lost 6 bases, the J end lost 6 bases, and 15 bases lay between the germline ends. The CDR3 loop spans 14 amino acids. As DNA, the CDR3 is TGTGCCAGCAGGCACCGGACCGAAGCCAATGAGCAGTTCTTC. Amino acids: CASRHRTEANEQFF.

The chain is built from TRBV7-9 and TRBJ1-3, with D maybe TRBD1 (5 bases). Germline assignment: CDR1 SEHNR and CDR2 FQNEAQ (reference sequence). The CDR3 is 14 amino acids. V was clipped by 1 base and J by 3 bases, with 7 bases between them. CDR3 sequence reads: CASSLGGVGNTIYF. Written as DNA, the CDR3 is TGTGCCAGCAGCTTAGGAGGGGTTGGAAACACCATATATTTT.

The rearrangement uses TRBV30 and TRBJ1-5; D remains unclear. Germline-derived CDR1 and CDR2 are GTSNPN and SVGIG (reference sequence). Trimming stripped 1 base from V and 4 bases from J, with 8 bases between. CDR3 length: 13 residues. The CDR3 reads CAWSGLPNQPQHF. CDR3 nucleotide sequence: TGTGCCTGGAGTGGACTACCAAATCAGCCCCAGCATTTT.

The rearrangement links TRBV6-5 to TRBJ1-3, with D unresolved. With 8 bases removed from V and 1 base from J, the gap between germline ends came to 9 bases. Looked up from germline, CDR1 is MNHEY and CDR2 is SVGAGI. The CDR3 spans 13 residues. The CDR3 region has the DNA TGTGCCAGCTCTGTTGAATCTGGAAACACCATATATTTT. It encodes CASSVESGNTIYF.

Concerning this clone itself: A read error may account for a junction end that differs from germline. CDR3 in DNA: TGTGCTAGCAGCTTAGCAGGGAATGACAATGAGCAGTTCTTC. Its protein is CASSLAGNDNEQFF. The chain joins TRBV7-7 to TRBJ2-1; TRBD1 might be the D (5 bases). This CDR3 has 14 amino acids. Germline values: CDR1 SSHAT, CDR2 FNYEAQ (reference sequence).

The chain recombines TRBV7-6 with TRBJ2-1; TRBD2 matches at 8 bases. Germline V gene data show CDR1 as SGHVS and CDR2 as FNYEAQ. V shed 3 bases, J shed 1 base, and the junction held 5 bases outside the gene matches. The CDR3 contains 16 residues. CDR3 in DNA: TGTGCCAGCAGCTTTGGCGCGGGAGGATCCTACAATGAGCAGTTCTTC. It encodes CASSFGAGGSYNEQFF.

The chain joins TRBV5-6 to TRBJ1-4, with D unresolved. The CDR3 consists of 12 residues. Trimming cost V 1 base and J 7 bases, with 5 bases left between them. The germline CDR1 and CDR2 sequences are SGHDT and YYEEEE. The CDR3 nucleotides are TGTGCCAGCAGCTTGTGGGGTGAAAAACTGTTTTTT. This gives the protein CASSLWGEKLFF.

This rearrangement joins TRBV30 to TRBJ1-1; D gene uncertain. CDR1 is GTSNPN, CDR2 SVGIG, per germline (reference sequence). V was clipped by 7 bases and J by 0 bases, with 15 bases between them. This CDR3 region has 14 residues. The CDR3 loop reads CAYQRSALNTEAFF. The DNA for the CDR3 is TGTGCCTACCAAAGGTCGGCTTTGAACACTGAAGCTTTCTTT.

CDR3 residues: CASSISGSNYNEQFF. The CDR3 nucleotides read TGTGCCAGCAGCATTAGCGGGAGTAACTACAATGAGCAGTTCTTC. The V gene is TRBV7-8, the J gene TRBJ2-1, with TRBD2 identical over 9 bases. Germline V gives CDR1 SGHVS, CDR2 FQNEAQ. The CDR3 totals 15 residues. V was clipped by 5 bases and J by 3 bases; unmatched bases: 5.

The CDR3 spells CASQVGTGGETQYF. The CDR3 coding sequence is TGTGCCAGCCAAGTTGGGACAGGGGGAGAGACCCAGTACTTC. The V call is TRBV11-2, the J call TRBJ2-5; 11 bases align to TRBD1. V lost 8 bases, J lost 4 bases, and 6 bases stayed unmatched. Germline V gene sequence: CDR1 SGHAT, CDR2 FQNNGV. This CDR3 is 14 amino acids long.

The rearrangement uses TRBV7-2 and TRBJ2-5; TRBD2 matches at 7 bases. CDR3 length equals 14 residues. Looked up from germline, CDR1 is SGHTA and CDR2 is FQGNSA. The J segment lost 2 bases and the V segment lost 5 bases, leaving 5 bases of the junction unmatched. In nucleotides, the CDR3 is TGTGCCAGCAGCGGAGGACTAGTTCAAGAGACCCAGTACTTC. Residues: CASSGGLVQETQYF.

The chain recombines TRBV27 with TRBJ1-1; D gene uncertain. Germline loops: CDR1 MNHEY, CDR2 SMNVEV (reference sequence). Between the trimmed V and J ends, which lost 6 bases and 4 bases, there was a span of 12 bases. The CDR3 consists of 13 residues. Here the CDR3 DNA reads TGTGCCAGCAGCCACATACCCCTCACTGAAGCTTTCTTT. Protein: CASSHIPLTEAFF.

V usage is TRBV2 and J usage is TRBJ2-7, with 14 bases fitting TRBD2. With V trimmed by 6 bases and J by 3 bases, 1 base remained unmatched. CDR3 size: 14 residues. The germline V gene has CDR1 SNHLY and CDR2 FYNNEI. CDR3 protein: CASRGTSGSYEQYF. In DNA, the CDR3 is TGTGCCAGCAGAGGGACTAGCGGGAGCTACGAGCAGTACTTC.